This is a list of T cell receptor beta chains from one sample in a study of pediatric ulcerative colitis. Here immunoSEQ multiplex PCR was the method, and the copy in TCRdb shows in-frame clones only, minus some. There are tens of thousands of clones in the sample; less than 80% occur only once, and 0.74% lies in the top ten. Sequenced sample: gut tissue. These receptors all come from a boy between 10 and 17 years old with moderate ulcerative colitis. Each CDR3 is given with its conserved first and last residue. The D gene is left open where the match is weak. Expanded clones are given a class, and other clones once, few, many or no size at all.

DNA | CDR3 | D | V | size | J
TGCGCCAGCAGCCAAGCTCCCAGTGGGACTAATGAAAAACTGTTTTTT | CASSQAPSGTNEKLFF | NA | TRBV4-3 | NA | TRBJ1-4
TGTGCCAGCAGCTCCGACAGGGGCCGACACCCCAACACCGGGGAGCTGTTTTTT | CASSSDRGRHPNTGELFF | TRBD1 | TRBV5-6 | NA | TRBJ2-2
TGTGCCAGCAGTGACTCTAGCGGGGGGGCCAATGAGCAGTTCTTC | CASSDSSGGANEQFF | TRBD2 | TRBV6-4 | NA | TRBJ2-1
TGCGCCAGCAGCTTGGCCGGACAGGGGGCTGGAGAGACCCAGTACTTC | CASSLAGQGAGETQYF | TRBD1 | TRBV5-1 | NA | TRBJ2-5
TGCGCCAGCAGTGGTAGGCGGGTATACAATGAGCAGTTCTTC | CASSGRRVYNEQFF | NA | TRBV10-1 | NA | TRBJ2-1
TGTGCCAGCAGCCAATACCAGGGGGCAGCTAATTCACCCCTCCACTTT | CASSQYQGAANSPLHF | TRBD1 | TRBV14 | NA | TRBJ1-6
TGTGCCAGCAGCCTCCCAGGATCATCCAATGAGCAGTTCTTC | CASSLPGSSNEQFF | NA | TRBV11-2 | NA | TRBJ2-1
TGTGCCAGCAGAAGACAGGCCGAGAACACTGAAGCTTTCTTT | CASRRQAENTEAFF | NA | TRBV6-4 | few | TRBJ1-1
TGTGCCAGCAGTGGAGGGACTGGGGCGTACGAGCAGTACTTC | CASSGGTGAYEQYF | NA | TRBV6-5 | NA | TRBJ2-7
TGTGCCAGCAGCTTAGTTAAGGGACAGGGACCTTCCGAGCAGTACTTC | CASSLVKGQGPSEQYF | TRBD1 | TRBV11-2 | NA | TRBJ2-7
TGTGCCAGCACCGAGCGATACGGGGAGCTGTTTTTT | CASTERYGELFF | NA | TRBV5-5 | NA | TRBJ2-2
TGTGCCAGCAGTGTGAGGACAGGGATTTACGAGCAGTACTTC | CASSVRTGIYEQYF | TRBD1 | TRBV2 | NA | TRBJ2-7
TGCGCCAGCAGCTTGGCCAGGGACAGGGTATACAATGAGCAGTTCTTC | CASSLARDRVYNEQFF | TRBD1 | TRBV5-1 | medium-sized | TRBJ2-1
TGCGCCAGCAGCCGCGAGGACAGGAGGACCTACGAGCAGTACTTC | CASSREDRRTYEQYF | TRBD1 | TRBV5-1 | few | TRBJ2-7
TGTGCCAGGAACAGGTCTCCCCTTACGGACGAGCAGTACTTC | CARNRSPLTDEQYF | NA | TRBV2 | once | TRBJ2-7
TGTGCCAGCAGCCGGGGACGGGTGAACACTGAAGCTTTCTTT | CASSRGRVNTEAFF | NA | TRBV7-9 | few | TRBJ1-1
TGTGCCAGCAGGATGTCTAGCGGGGCCTACAATGAGCAGTTCTTC | CASRMSSGAYNEQFF | TRBD2 | TRBV11-2 | NA | TRBJ2-1
TGCGCCAGCAGTGAGTCCAGGAGGGCCGTAGAGACCCAGTACTTC | CASSESRRAVETQYF | NA | TRBV10-1 | NA | TRBJ2-5
TGTGCCAGCAGTGATACGCTCGGGCGAAACAATGAGCAGTTCTTC | CASSDTLGRNNEQFF | NA | TRBV6-1 | NA | TRBJ2-1
TGTGCCAGCAGCTTAGGACGCGGCAGCTACGAGCAGTACTTC | CASSLGRGSYEQYF | NA | TRBV7-2 | NA | TRBJ2-7
TGTGCCAGCAGTGACAGGGAACACAATGAGCAGTTCTTC | CASSDREHNEQFF | NA | TRBV6-4 | few | TRBJ2-1
TGTGCCAGCTCATTACCCGCAGATATAGCCAAAAACATTCAGTACTTC | CASSLPADIAKNIQYF | NA | TRBV18 | NA | TRBJ2-4
TGTGCCAGCAGCCCCGGACTAGCGGGAGCGGCGCAGTATTTT | CASSPGLAGAAQYF | TRBD2 | TRBV6-5 | NA | TRBJ2-3
TGTGCCAGCTCACCCCTCCCCCGACAGGGATGGCAAGAGACCCAGTACTTC | CASSPLPRQGWQETQYF | TRBD1 | TRBV18 | NA | TRBJ2-5
TGTGCCAGTAGTATAGGGCAGGGAAGGAGCTACGAGCAGTACTTC | CASSIGQGRSYEQYF | NA | TRBV19 | NA | TRBJ2-7
TGTGCCAGTTGGAGGGCTGGCTACACCTTC | CASWRAGYTF | NA | TRBV2 | NA | TRBJ1-2
TGCGCCAGCAGCCAAGAATTAACAGGGGCATACTATAATTCACCCCTCCACTTT | CASSQELTGAYYNSPLHF | TRBD1 | TRBV4-3 | few | TRBJ1-6
TGTGCCAGCAGTGAGGAGACTAGTATTTGGACCCAGTACTTC | CASSEETSIWTQYF | NA | TRBV25-1 | NA | TRBJ2-5
TGTGCCAGTAGCCGATCAGGGCTCCAAGAGACCCAGTACTTC | CASSRSGLQETQYF | NA | TRBV19 | few | TRBJ2-5
TGTGCCAGCAGTGCCCGGGACAGGCGAGACCCTATCTATGGCTACACCTTC | CASSARDRRDPIYGYTF | TRBD1 | TRBV2 | NA | TRBJ1-2
TGCGCCAGCAGCCAAGAATCTCCGCGGGCCTATAATTCACCCCTCCACTTT | CASSQESPRAYNSPLHF | NA | TRBV4-1 | NA | TRBJ1-6
TGTGCCAGCAGTGACGGGACAGGGGGCCATGGCTACACCTTC | CASSDGTGGHGYTF | TRBD1 | TRBV6-4 | NA | TRBJ1-2
TGTGCCAGCAGCTATAACCTAGAGCAGTACTTC | CASSYNLEQYF | NA | TRBV7-9 | few | TRBJ2-7
TGTGCCAGCAGCCCTCGGACTAGCGGGGGCCGAACTTCGAACACCGGGGAGCTGTTTTTT | CASSPRTSGGRTSNTGELFF | TRBD2 | TRBV7-3 | NA | TRBJ2-2
TGTGCCATCAGTGTTGACAGGGGGCCTTATGGCTACACCTTC | CAISVDRGPYGYTF | TRBD1 | TRBV10-3 | NA | TRBJ1-2
TGTGCCAGCAGTTACACCGGGACTGCGAACACCGGGGAGCTGTTTTTT | CASSYTGTANTGELFF | NA | TRBV6-6 | NA | TRBJ2-2
TGTGCCAGTAGTCCGGGACAGCACGAGCAGTACTTC | CASSPGQHEQYF | TRBD1 | TRBV19 | NA | TRBJ2-7
TGTGCCAGCTCACCCTCCCGACAGCCCTACGAGCAGTACTTC | CASSPSRQPYEQYF | NA | TRBV18 | NA | TRBJ2-7
TGTGCCAGCAGTGACTGGGCCAGACAAGAGACCCAGTACTTC | CASSDWARQETQYF | NA | TRBV2 | NA | TRBJ2-5
TGTGCCAGCAGCGGGGACTACTACCAAGAGACCCAGTACTTC | CASSGDYYQETQYF | TRBD2 | TRBV5-4 | NA | TRBJ2-5
TGCGCCAGCAGCCAAATTGGCGCCGGGGAGCTGTTTTTT | CASSQIGAGELFF | NA | TRBV4-3 | once | TRBJ2-2
TGTGCCAGCAGCTCGAACAGGGGAAACTACAATGAGCAGTTCTTC | CASSSNRGNYNEQFF | TRBD1 | TRBV6-6 | few | TRBJ2-1
TGTGCCAGCAGCCGACGCGACACTAGCCTCTACGAGCAGTACTTC | CASSRRDTSLYEQYF | NA | TRBV7-2 | NA | TRBJ2-7
TGTGCCAGCAGCATGCTCGGGCAGCCAGAAGCTTTCTTT | CASSMLGQPEAFF | NA | TRBV5-6 | NA | TRBJ1-1
TGTGCCATCAGTGAGTCGAGACTAGCTATGACCGGGGAGCTGTTTTTT | CAISESRLAMTGELFF | TRBD2 | TRBV10-3 | NA | TRBJ2-2
TGTGCCAGCAGCCAAGATAGGACTAGCGGGGGGGCGGGCACAGATACGCAGTATTTT | CASSQDRTSGGAGTDTQYF | TRBD2 | TRBV4-2 | NA | TRBJ2-3
TGTGCCAGCAGCTTGGCTGTAATCGAGGCCGCCGGGAACACTGAAGCTTTCTTT | CASSLAVIEAAGNTEAFF | NA | TRBV5-6 | NA | TRBJ1-1
TGCGCCAGCAGCCTAAACGGGGACGCGGGCTACACCTTC | CASSLNGDAGYTF | NA | TRBV5-1 | once | TRBJ1-2
TGTGCCATCCCGACTAGCGGGAGGAGTTTTGGCACAGATACGCAGTATTTT | CAIPTSGRSFGTDTQYF | TRBD2 | TRBV10-3 | NA | TRBJ2-3
TGTGCCAGCAGCCGCACTAGCGGGGCTACCTACGAGCAGTACTTC | CASSRTSGATYEQYF | TRBD2 | TRBV7-2 | NA | TRBJ2-7
TGTGCCAGCAGCCCCGAATGGACGGATACGCAGTATTTT | CASSPEWTDTQYF | NA | TRBV7-6 | few | TRBJ2-3
TGTGCCAGCAGTTCGATCCTAGCGGGGGCTCTTAAGTACTTC | CASSSILAGALKYF | TRBD2 | TRBV6-5 | few | TRBJ2-7
TGTGCCAGCAGTGATGGGGACACAGATACGCAGTATTTT | CASSDGDTDTQYF | NA | TRBV6-4 | once | TRBJ2-3
TGCGCCAGCAGCTTGGACAGCCAGAACACTGAAGCTTTCTTT | CASSLDSQNTEAFF | NA | TRBV5-1 | NA | TRBJ1-1